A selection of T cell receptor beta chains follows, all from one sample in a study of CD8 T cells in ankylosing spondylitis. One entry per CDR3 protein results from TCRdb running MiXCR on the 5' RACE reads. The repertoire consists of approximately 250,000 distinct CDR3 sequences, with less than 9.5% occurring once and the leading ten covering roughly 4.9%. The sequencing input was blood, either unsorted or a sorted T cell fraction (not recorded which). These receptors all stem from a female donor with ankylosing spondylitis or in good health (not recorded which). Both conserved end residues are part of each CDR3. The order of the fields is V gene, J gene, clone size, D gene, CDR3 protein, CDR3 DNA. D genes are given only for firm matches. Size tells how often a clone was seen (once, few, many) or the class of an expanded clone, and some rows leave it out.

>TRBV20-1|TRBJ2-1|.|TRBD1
CSARDRGPRNEQFF
TGCAGTGCAAGGGACAGGGGGCCGAGGAATGAGCAGTTCTTC
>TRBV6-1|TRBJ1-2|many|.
CASFAGLGGYGYTF
TGTGCCAGCTTCGCAGGCCTGGGCGGTTATGGCTACACCTTC
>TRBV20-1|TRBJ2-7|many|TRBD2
CSAESSLAGFEQYF
TGCAGTGCTGAAAGCTCGCTAGCGGGCTTCGAGCAGTACTTC
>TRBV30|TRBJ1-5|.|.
CAWNLDRPGPQHF
TGTGCCTGGAACCTGGACCGTCCGGGGCCCCAGCATTTT
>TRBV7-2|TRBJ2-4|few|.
CASSLRVGGKNIQYF
TGTGCCAGCAGCTTAAGGGTCGGGGGCAAAAACATTCAGTACTTC
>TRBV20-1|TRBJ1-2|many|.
CSAIGTQLGASYGYTF
TGCAGTGCAATCGGGACACAGTTGGGGGCCAGTTATGGCTACACCTTC
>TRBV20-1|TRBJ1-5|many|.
CSAVPRPYSNQPQHF
TGCAGTGCTGTTCCCAGGCCGTATAGCAATCAGCCCCAGCATTTT
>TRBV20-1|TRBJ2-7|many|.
CSASTYGTGAYEQYF
TGCAGTGCTAGCACTTACGGGACGGGAGCTTACGAGCAGTACTTC
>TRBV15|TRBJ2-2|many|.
CATSRDYRRIGELFF
TGTGCCACCAGCAGAGATTATAGGAGGATCGGGGAGCTGTTTTTT
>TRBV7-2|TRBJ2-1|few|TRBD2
CASRLKGGSSYNEQFF
TGTGCCAGCAGGCTCAAAGGCGGGAGCTCCTACAATGAGCAGTTCTTC
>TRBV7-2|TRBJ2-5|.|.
CASSPDRQAQYF
TGTGCCAGCAGCCCGGACAGACAGGCCCAGTACTTC
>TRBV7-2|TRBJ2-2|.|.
CASSHGVLTQTGELFF
TGTGCCAGCAGCCACGGCGTCCTTACCCAGACCGGGGAGCTGTTTTTT
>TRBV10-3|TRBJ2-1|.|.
CAISVKLGSSYNEQFF
TGTGCCATCAGTGTTAAGCTTGGCAGCTCCTACAATGAGCAGTTCTTC
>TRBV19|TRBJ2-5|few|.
CASGRAQETQYF
TGTGCCAGCGGCAGGGCCCAAGAGACCCAGTACTTC
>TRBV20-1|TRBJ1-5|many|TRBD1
CSASQGAAQPQHF
TGCAGTGCCTCGCAGGGGGCTGCGCAGCCCCAGCATTTT
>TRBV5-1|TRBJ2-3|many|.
CASSPGPSTDTQYF
TGCGCCAGCAGCCCGGGACCGAGCACAGATACGCAGTATTTT
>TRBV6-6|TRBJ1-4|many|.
CASSWGEEKLFF
TGTGCCAGCAGTTGGGGGGAGGAAAAACTGTTTTTT
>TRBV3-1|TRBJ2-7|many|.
CASSQVGRSYEQYF
TGTGCCAGCAGCCAAGTGGGCCGCTCCTACGAGCAGTACTTC
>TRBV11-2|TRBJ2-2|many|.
CASTARGGADTGELFF
TGTGCCAGCACTGCAAGGGGGGGGGCGGACACCGGGGAGCTGTTTTTT
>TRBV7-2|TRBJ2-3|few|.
CASSLGQTRTDTQYF
TGTGCCAGCAGCCTAGGACAAACACGCACAGATACGCAGTATTTT
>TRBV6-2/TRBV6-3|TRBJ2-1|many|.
CASRPSQGRNEQFF
TGTGCCAGCAGACCATCCCAGGGACGCAATGAGCAGTTCTTC
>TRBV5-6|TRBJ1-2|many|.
CASSSGLRPNYGYTF
TGTGCCAGCAGCTCCGGGCTCCGGCCTAACTATGGCTACACCTTC
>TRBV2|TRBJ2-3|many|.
CASSAQRSTDTQYF
TGTGCCAGCAGTGCCCAGCGCAGCACAGATACGCAGTATTTT
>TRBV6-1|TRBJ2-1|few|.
CASSEGGGLSYNEQFF
TGTGCCAGCAGTGAAGGGGGGGGCCTCTCCTACAATGAGCAGTTCTTC
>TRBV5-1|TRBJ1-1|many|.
CASSFYQGDTEAFF
TGCGCCAGCAGCTTTTATCAGGGAGACACTGAAGCTTTCTTT
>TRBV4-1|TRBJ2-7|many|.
CASSPEGESEQYF
TGCGCCAGCAGCCCCGAGGGTGAGAGCGAGCAGTACTTC
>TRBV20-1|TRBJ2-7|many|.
CSARSGGANTYEQYF
TGCAGTGCTAGATCCGGGGGCGCAAATACCTACGAGCAGTACTTC
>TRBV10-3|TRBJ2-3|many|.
CAISAGSGDTQYF
TGTGCCATCAGTGCGGGGAGCGGGGATACGCAGTATTTT
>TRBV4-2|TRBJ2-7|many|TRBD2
CASSPLLGRLAGEKLYEQYF
TGTGCCAGCAGCCCCCTTCTTGGAAGACTAGCGGGAGAAAAGCTCTACGAGCAGTACTTC
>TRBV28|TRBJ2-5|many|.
CASSLIRGEETQYF
TGTGCCAGCAGTTTAATAAGAGGGGAAGAGACCCAGTACTTC
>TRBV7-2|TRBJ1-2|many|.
CASSLEGANYGYTF
TGTGCCAGCAGCTTAGAGGGGGCTAACTATGGCTACACCTTC
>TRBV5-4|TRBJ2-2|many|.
CASSLAIGELFF
TGTGCCAGCAGCTTGGCCATCGGGGAGCTGTTTTTT
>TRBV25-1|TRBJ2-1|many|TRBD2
CASSGTSASSYNEQFF
TGTGCCAGCAGTGGTACTAGCGCCAGCTCCTACAATGAGCAGTTCTTC
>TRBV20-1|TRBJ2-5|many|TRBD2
CSARTDLAGVTGTQYF
TGCAGTGCTAGAACCGATCTAGCGGGAGTGACTGGGACCCAGTACTTC
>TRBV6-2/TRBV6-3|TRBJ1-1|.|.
CASSYSTGRVGTEAFF
TGTGCCAGCAGTTACTCGACGGGCAGGGTGGGCACTGAAGCTTTCTTT
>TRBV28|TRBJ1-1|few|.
CASGPRRNTEAFF
TGTGCCAGCGGCCCCCGGCGAAACACTGAAGCTTTCTTT
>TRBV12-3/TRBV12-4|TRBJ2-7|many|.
CASSWSASYEQYF
TGTGCCAGCAGTTGGTCAGCCTCCTACGAGCAGTACTTC
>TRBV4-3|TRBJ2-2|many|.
CASSQDRETGELFF
TGCGCCAGCAGCCAAGACAGGGAAACCGGGGAGCTGTTTTTT
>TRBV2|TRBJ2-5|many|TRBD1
CASPLQNGTAQETQYF
TGTGCCAGCCCACTTCAAAACGGGACAGCCCAAGAGACCCAGTACTTC
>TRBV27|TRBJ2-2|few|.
CASSFVPGAGELFF
TGTGCCAGCAGTTTTGTTCCTGGGGCCGGGGAGCTGTTTTTT
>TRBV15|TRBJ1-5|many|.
CATSSHYSNQPQHF
TGTGCCACCAGCAGTCATTATAGCAATCAGCCCCAGCATTTT
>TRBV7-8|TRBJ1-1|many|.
CASSFGKSLNTEAFF
TGTGCCAGCAGCTTTGGGAAATCATTGAACACTGAAGCTTTCTTT
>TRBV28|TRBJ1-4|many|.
CASSLVERGEKLFF
TGTGCCAGCAGCCTTGTGGAAAGGGGTGAAAAACTGTTTTTT
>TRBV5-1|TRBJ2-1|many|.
CASSLVGGRYNEQFF
TGCGCCAGCAGCTTGGTCGGAGGCCGCTACAATGAGCAGTTCTTC
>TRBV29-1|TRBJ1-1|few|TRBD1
CSVETGGILAEAFF
TGCAGCGTTGAAACAGGGGGCATTTTGGCTGAAGCTTTCTTT
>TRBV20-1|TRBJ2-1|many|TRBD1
CSAAPGQGNEQFF
TGCAGTGCTGCGCCGGGACAGGGGAATGAGCAGTTCTTC
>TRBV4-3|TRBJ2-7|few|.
CASSRAANSYEQYF
TGCGCCAGCAGCAGGGCAGCTAATTCCTACGAGCAGTACTTC
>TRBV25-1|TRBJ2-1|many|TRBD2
CASSRSALAGVQTSEFF
TGTGCCAGCAGTAGATCCGCTCTAGCGGGAGTTCAAACCTCTGAGTTCTTC
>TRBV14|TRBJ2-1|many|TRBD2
CASSLAGGNYNEQFF
TGTGCCAGCAGCCTTGCGGGAGGCAACTACAATGAGCAGTTCTTC
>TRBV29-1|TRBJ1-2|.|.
CSVEVGNGYTF
TGCAGCGTTGAAGTTGGGAATGGCTACACCTTC
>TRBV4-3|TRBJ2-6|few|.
CASSRVTGANVLTF
TGCGCCAGCAGCCGGGTGACTGGGGCCAACGTCCTGACTTTC
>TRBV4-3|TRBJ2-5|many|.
CASSQGAGLETQYF
TGCGCCAGCAGCCAAGGGGCGGGACTAGAGACCCAGTACTTC
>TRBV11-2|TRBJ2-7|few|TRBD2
CASSSRGTSGRARMSSYEQYF
TGTGCCAGCAGCTCCCGAGGGACTAGCGGGAGGGCAAGGATGAGCTCCTACGAGCAGTACTTC
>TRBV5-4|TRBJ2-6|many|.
CASSLVRAAGANVLTF
TGTGCCAGCAGCTTGGTCAGGGCTGCCGGGGCCAACGTCCTGACTTTC
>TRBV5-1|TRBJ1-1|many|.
CASSRGGETEAFF
TGCGCCAGCAGCAGGGGAGGGGAGACTGAAGCTTTCTTT
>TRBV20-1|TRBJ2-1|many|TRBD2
CSAYPTSGANNEQFF
TGCAGTGCCTACCCGACTAGCGGGGCTAACAATGAGCAGTTCTTC
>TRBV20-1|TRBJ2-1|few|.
CSVPLPLGVYNEQFF
TGCAGTGTTCCTCTACCCCTTGGAGTCTACAATGAGCAGTTCTTC